These T cell receptor beta chains were read from a single sample in a study of blood T cell repertoires in COVID-19. Generated by immunoSEQ multiplex PCR, the TCRdb table keeps only in-frame clones and is missing some. Of approximately 170,000 clones in the sample, 84% were seen once. The sequencing input was PBMCs or T cells enriched from blood (not recorded which). Every receptor here comes from a woman younger than 45 who had recovered from COVID-19. The CDR3 runs from the conserved cysteine through the conserved F or W. A D gene is named only where the DNA matches it firmly. Not every row has a clone size; where given, it reads once, few, many or a size class.

abundance: .; v_gene: TRBV28; j_gene: TRBJ1-2; d_gene: TRBD1; CDR3nt: TGTGCCAGCAGTGATCCGGGACAGGGCCCTGACTATGGCTACACCTTC; CDR3aa: CASSDPGQGPDYGYTF
abundance: .; v_gene: TRBV7-2; j_gene: TRBJ1-2; d_gene: TRBD1; CDR3nt: TGTGCCAGCAGCTACCGGACAGGGGAGGGTTATGGCTACACCTTC; CDR3aa: CASSYRTGEGYGYTF
abundance: few; v_gene: TRBV9; j_gene: TRBJ2-2; d_gene: .; CDR3nt: TGTGCCAGCAGCGCGGGACACTCCGTCCCGGTGCTGTTTTTT; CDR3aa: CASSAGHSVPVLFF
abundance: .; v_gene: TRBV2; j_gene: TRBJ2-5; d_gene: TRBD2; CDR3nt: TGTGCCAGCAGTGAGGTCAGCGGGGCGAGTTGGAAGACCCAGTACTTC; CDR3aa: CASSEVSGASWKTQYF
abundance: .; v_gene: TRBV29-1; j_gene: TRBJ1-2; d_gene: TRBD1; CDR3nt: TGCAGCGTTGGGTGGATTTTCCGGACAGGGGGTGATGGCTACACCTTC; CDR3aa: CSVGWIFRTGGDGYTF
abundance: .; v_gene: TRBV27; j_gene: TRBJ2-7; d_gene: TRBD2; CDR3nt: TGTGCCAGCACCCCACTTCTAGCGGGGGCCTACGAGCAGTACTTC; CDR3aa: CASTPLLAGAYEQYF
abundance: few; v_gene: TRBV14; j_gene: TRBJ2-2; d_gene: TRBD1; CDR3nt: TGTGCCAGCAGCCAGCTCAGGGGGCTGCCCGGGGAGCTGTTTTTT; CDR3aa: CASSQLRGLPGELFF
abundance: .; v_gene: TRBV3-1/TRBV3-2; j_gene: TRBJ1-6; d_gene: .; CDR3nt: TGTGCCAGCAGCCAAGCCGATTCACCCCTCCACTTT; CDR3aa: CASSQADSPLHF
abundance: .; v_gene: TRBV7-2; j_gene: TRBJ2-3; d_gene: .; CDR3nt: TGTGCCAGCAGCCCCCACGGGGGTAGCACAGATACGCAGTATTTT; CDR3aa: CASSPHGGSTDTQYF
abundance: .; v_gene: TRBV25-1; j_gene: TRBJ1-1; d_gene: TRBD1; CDR3nt: TGTGCCAGCAGCCCGACAGGGTACGCCACTGAAGCTTTCTTT; CDR3aa: CASSPTGYATEAFF
abundance: .; v_gene: TRBV5-1; j_gene: TRBJ1-1; d_gene: TRBD1; CDR3nt: TGCGCCAGCAGCTCGCCCAAGACAGGGGGCTCGGTCACTGAAGCTTTCTTT; CDR3aa: CASSSPKTGGSVTEAFF
abundance: .; v_gene: TRBV3-1/TRBV3-2; j_gene: TRBJ2-3; d_gene: TRBD2; CDR3nt: TGTCCCCGCTGGGGGCGGGGGGCCGGCAGTTGGTGGAGCACAGATACGCAGTATTTT; CDR3aa: CPRWGRGAGSWWSTDTQYF
abundance: .; v_gene: TRBV3-1/TRBV3-2; j_gene: TRBJ1-6; d_gene: TRBD1; CDR3nt: TGTGCCAGCAGCCATATGGACAGGGGGCATTCACCCCTCCACTTT; CDR3aa: CASSHMDRGHSPLHF
abundance: .; v_gene: TRBV20-1; j_gene: TRBJ2-7; d_gene: TRBD2; CDR3nt: TGCAGTGCTAGTTACCTCGGGACTAGCTACGAGCAGTACTTC; CDR3aa: CSASYLGTSYEQYF
abundance: once; v_gene: TRBV11-1; j_gene: TRBJ2-5; d_gene: .; CDR3nt: TGTGCCAGCAGCCCGGGGGGCGAAGAGACCCAGTACTTC; CDR3aa: CASSPGGEETQYF
abundance: .; v_gene: TRBV5-1; j_gene: TRBJ2-7; d_gene: .; CDR3nt: TGCGCCAGCAGCTTGGTAGGGGAAAGGGGCGAGCAGTACTTC; CDR3aa: CASSLVGERGEQYF
abundance: .; v_gene: TRBV4-1; j_gene: TRBJ1-5; d_gene: .; CDR3nt: TGCGCCAGCAGCCTCGCTGTCGGGAGCAATCAGCCCCAGCATTTT; CDR3aa: CASSLAVGSNQPQHF
abundance: .; v_gene: TRBV5-1; j_gene: TRBJ2-3; d_gene: .; CDR3nt: TGCGCCAGCAGCTCCTCTCCGGGTTTAGGTACAGATACGCAGTATTTT; CDR3aa: CASSSSPGLGTDTQYF